The 27 T cell receptor beta chains below all came from one sample that was sequenced in a study of T cell changes during pregnancy in multiple sclerosis. TCRdb keeps only in-frame clones here, not all; method: immunoSEQ multiplex PCR. The sample yields more than 15,000 clones, approximately 86% seen once. Specimen: CD8+ T cells from peripheral blood mononuclear cells, collected after pregnancy. These receptors were collected from a female donor in good health, enrolled as a control in a pregnancy study.

The chain recombines TRBV4-1 with TRBJ2-2; D is unresolved. CDR1 and CDR2 from the germline V gene are MGHRA and YSYEKL. This CDR3 contains 14 residues. The germline V and J ends were trimmed by 3 bases and 4 bases, with 9 bases remaining between them. For the CDR3, the DNA is TGCGCCAGCAGCCAGAGTGTGGTCACCGGGGAGCTGTTTTTT. It specifies CASSQSVVTGELFF.

The table lists this clone with a few counts. This sequence joins TRBV15 and TRBJ2-7, with TRBD2 matching over 9 bases. Germline-derived CDR1 and CDR2 are LNHNV and YYDKDF (reference sequence). CDR3 size: 15 residues. Trimming at V came to 0 bases and at J to 0 bases, leaving 0 bases not matched to a gene. CDR3 residues: CATSRDSGGSYEQYF. Here the CDR3 DNA reads TGTGCCACCAGCAGAGATAGCGGGGGCTCCTACGAGCAGTACTTC.

This clone appeared a single time. V and J are TRBV27 and TRBJ2-7; 8 bases align to TRBD1. V lost 6 bases, J lost 6 bases, and 4 bases stayed unmatched. This CDR3 contains 12 residues. CDR1 is MNHEY and CDR2 is SMNVEV in the germline V gene (reference sequence). The CDR3 loop reads CASSATGGEQYF. The CDR3 region has the DNA TGTGCCAGCAGCGCAACAGGGGGCGAGCAGTACTTC.

The chain recombines TRBV13 with TRBJ1-1; D is perhaps TRBD1 (6 bases). With 5 bases removed from V and 1 base from J, the gap between germline ends came to 11 bases. The CDR3 is 14 residues long. Germline CDR1 reads PRHDT; CDR2 reads FYEKMQ (reference sequence). The CDR3 nucleotides are TGTGCCAGCAGCGTACAGGGTACGAACACTGAAGCTTTCTTT. It encodes CASSVQGTNTEAFF.

CDR3 in amino acids: CASSLGTSPSGEQFF. In DNA, the CDR3 is TGTGCCAGCAGTCTAGGGACTAGTCCTTCCGGCGAGCAGTTCTTC. The genes are TRBV5-4 and TRBJ2-1; the match to TRBD2 covers 8 bases. The V gene's germline CDR1 is SGHNT and CDR2 YYREEE (reference sequence). This CDR3 comprises 15 residues. The trim removed 5 bases at V and 10 bases at J, leaving 14 bases unmatched.

As concerns this clone: The junction shows a germline mismatch at one end, possibly a read error. The chain joins TRBV7-7 to TRBJ2-5; possible D gene TRBD1, 5 bases. From germline, CDR1 is SSHAT and CDR2 FNYEAQ (reference sequence). The CDR3 is made up of 15 amino acids. CDR3 loop: CASSLGKRQQETQYF. The DNA for the CDR3 is TGTGCTAGCAGCTTAGGAAAGCGACAGCAAGAGACCCAGTACTTC. The whole variable domain, remainder taken from reference TRBV7-7 and TRBJ2-5, is GAGVSQSPRYKVTKRGQDVTLRCDPISSHATLYWYQQALGQGPEFLTYFNYEAQPDKSGLPSDRFSAERPEGSISTLTIQRTEQRDSAMYRCASSLGKRQQETQYFGPGTRLLVL.

The chain joins TRBV27 to TRBJ1-2; a possible D gene is TRBD1 (6 bases). The CDR3 is made up of 15 amino acids. V lost 4 bases and J 4 bases, leaving 16 bases between the germline ends. CDR1 is MNHEY, CDR2 SMNVEV, per germline (reference sequence). CDR3 nucleotide sequence: TGTGCCAGCAGTTCTCAACAGGGCTTGGGCTATGGCTACACCTTC. Encoded protein: CASSSQQGLGYGYTF.

The J gene is TRBJ2-1, the V gene TRBV2; 10 nucleotides align to TRBD1. The J segment lost 8 bases and the V segment lost 4 bases, leaving 11 bases of the junction unmatched. The CDR3 totals 16 residues. Germline loops: CDR1 SNHLY, CDR2 FYNNEI. The DNA for the CDR3 is TGTGCCAGCAGTGGCCTGGGGGACAGGGGCTTTTATGAGCAGTTCTTC. Encoded protein: CASSGLGDRGFYEQFF.

The gene calls are TRBV7-8 and TRBJ2-3; 12 nucleotides line up with TRBD2. Germline trimming cut 7 bases from V and 6 bases from J; bases unmatched to any gene: 14. Germline loops: CDR1 SGHVS, CDR2 FQNEAQ. CDR3 length: 17 residues. The CDR3 coding sequence is TGTGCCAGCATGACTAGCGGGAGTGGGTTCGCAGGGGATACGCAGTATTTT. This translates into CASMTSGSGFAGDTQYF.

J is TRBJ1-1 and V is TRBV27, with D perhaps matching TRBD1 (5 bases). The CDR3 extends over 13 amino acids. The V end was cut by 3 bases, the J end by 1 base, with 6 bases between. The germline gives CDR1 MNHEY, CDR2 SMNVEV (reference sequence). CDR3 protein: CASSLGGNTEAFF. The CDR3 DNA reads as TGTGCCAGCAGTTTGGGGGGGAACACTGAAGCTTTCTTT.

V gene TRBV7-9 combines with J gene TRBJ2-1, with TRBD1 matching 7 bases. V lost 5 bases, J lost 4 bases, and 20 bases stayed unmatched. This CDR3 is 19 amino acids long. Germline assignment: CDR1 SEHNR and CDR2 FQNEAQ (reference sequence). The CDR3 here is CASSDPGTEIPHRYNEQFF. CDR3 DNA: TGTGCCAGCAGCGACCCCGGGACAGAAATACCTCACCGATACAATGAGCAGTTCTTC.

The J gene is TRBJ2-7, the V gene TRBV2; 12 bases are a match to TRBD2. The V gene end was trimmed by 5 bases and the J gene end by 3 bases; junction bases not matched to a gene: 8. This CDR3 has 16 amino acids. Germline V lookup: CDR1 SNHLY, CDR2 FYNNEI. The CDR3 protein is CASSPRLAGVRYEQYF. Written as DNA, the CDR3 is TGTGCCAGCAGTCCCCGACTAGCGGGAGTTCGCTACGAGCAGTACTTC.

J is TRBJ1-1 and V is TRBV18; possibly TRBD1 for D (5 bases). Germline CDR1 and CDR2: KGHSH and LQKENI. Trimming left V 4 bases short and J 3 bases short, with 12 bases between. This CDR3 is built from 14 residues. DNA for the CDR3: TGTGCCAGCTCACTTCCCGGAGGGGACACTGAAGCTTTCTTT. Translated: CASSLPGGDTEAFF.

The V and J genes are TRBV27 and TRBJ2-7; TRBD1 agrees at 9 bases. Germline CDR1 is MNHEY and CDR2 is SMNVEV (reference sequence). The V segment lost 2 bases and the J segment 3 bases; nucleotides outside the gene matches: 8. This CDR3 comprises 16 residues. The CDR3 here is CASSLMGQGVYYEQYF. In DNA, the CDR3 is TGTGCCAGCAGTTTAATGGGACAGGGAGTTTACTACGAGCAGTACTTC.

The chain links TRBV27 to TRBJ2-7; TRBD1 might be the D (5 bases). The CDR3 consists of 15 residues. V lost 0 bases and J lost 6, with 15 bases in between. The germline CDR1 and CDR2 sequences are MNHEY and SMNVEV (reference sequence). CDR3 residues: CASSLSRVTGSEQYF. CDR3 DNA sequence: TGTGCCAGCAGTTTATCCAGGGTTACAGGTTCCGAGCAGTACTTC.

The chain carries TRBV7-2 and TRBJ2-3, with a weak D call TRBD2 (5 bases). The CDR3 covers 17 residues. The germline CDR1 and CDR2 sequences are SGHTA and FQGNSA. V lost 2 bases, J lost 2 bases, and 17 bases lay in between. This chain's CDR3 is CASSLRRRDSPTDTQYF. The CDR3 nucleotides read TGTGCCAGCAGCTTAAGGAGACGGGATTCCCCCACAGATACGCAGTATTTT.

This clone was counted once. The V and J genes are TRBV7-2 and TRBJ2-7; TRBD2 matches 10 bases. The CDR3 sequence is 16 residues long. CDR1 is SGHTA, CDR2 FQGNSA, per germline. J lost 7 bases, V lost 3 bases, and 12 bases had no gene match. CDR3 sequence reads: CASSLDIAGGLEEQYF. DNA of the CDR3: TGTGCCAGCAGCTTGGACATAGCGGGAGGTCTCGAGGAGCAGTACTTC.

CDR3 coding DNA: TGTGCCAGCAGCTCCTCAGGGACAGGGTATCAGCCCCAGCATTTT. Protein sequence: CASSSSGTGYQPQHF. This chain connects TRBV6-5 to TRBJ1-5; TRBD1 matches at 9 bases. The CDR3 has 15 residues. V lost 6 bases and J lost 5; bases outside the gene matches: 8. In germline, CDR1 is MNHEY, CDR2 SVGAGI.

V gene TRBV19 combines with J gene TRBJ2-3, with TRBD2 as a possible D gene (6 bases). Deletions cut 3 bases from V and 4 bases from J, with 14 bases between. CDR3 length: 15 amino acids. Germline CDR1 and CDR2: LNHDA and SQIVND (reference sequence). CDR3 nucleotide sequence: TGTGCCAGTAGTATTAGCGGTTCTCAAGCAGATACGCAGTATTTT. This gives the protein CASSISGSQADTQYF.

The J gene is TRBJ2-1, the V gene TRBV4-1; 7 bases agree with TRBD2. There are 16 residues in the CDR3. Germline V gives CDR1 MGHRA, CDR2 YSYEKL. Trimming took 1 base from V and 2 from J; bases not matched to a gene: 5. The CDR3 spells CASSQVRGEAYNEQFF. In DNA form, the CDR3 reads TGCGCCAGCAGCCAAGTTCGGGGGGAGGCCTACAATGAGCAGTTCTTC.

The V call is TRBV25-1, the J call TRBJ2-1, with 7 positions matching TRBD1. This CDR3 is 14 amino acids long. Unmatched junction bases numbered 3, after V lost 1 base and J lost 6 bases. Germline loops: CDR1 MGHDK, CDR2 SYGVNS. CDR3 sequence reads: CASSEFGDSNEQFF. Here the CDR3 DNA reads TGTGCCAGCAGTGAATTTGGGGACAGCAATGAGCAGTTCTTC.

This clone is labeled as medium-sized. V is TRBV19 and J is TRBJ2-3; D possibly corresponds to TRBD1 (7 bases). V lost 10 bases, J lost 4 bases, and 21 bases lay in between. The CDR3 runs 15 residues. CDR1 and CDR2 (germline): LNHDA, SQIVND (reference sequence). The CDR3 here is CATEEGARGADTQYF. The CDR3 coding sequence is TGTGCCACCGAGGAGGGGGCGAGGGGCGCAGATACGCAGTATTTT. Supplemented by reference TRBV19 and TRBJ2-3, the full variable domain reads DGGITQSPKYLFRKEGQNVTLSCEQNLNHDAMYWYRQDPGQGLRLIYYSQIVNDFQKGDIAEGYSVSREKKESFPLTVTSAQKNPTAFYLCATEEGARGADTQYFGPGTRLTVL.

The chain employs TRBV6-5 and TRBJ2-3; perhaps TRBD1 as D (5 bases). The germline V gene encodes CDR1 MNHEY and CDR2 SVGAGI. Trimming shortened V by 4 bases and J by 1 base, and 15 bases separated the two germline ends. CDR3 length: 16 amino acids. The CDR3 DNA reads as TGTGCCAGCAGTTGGGCGCTTGAAGGGGGCACAGATACGCAGTATTTT. Its translation: CASSWALEGGTDTQYF.

V is TRBV7-9 and J is TRBJ2-7; weak D call: TRBD2 (5 bases). Trimming removed 2 bases at V and 4 bases at J, with 6 bases between. The CDR3 loop spans 12 amino acids. Per germline, CDR1 SEHNR and CDR2 FQNEAQ (reference sequence). The CDR3 bases are TGTGCCAGCAGCTTATCGGGATACGAGCAGTACTTC. Translated, it gives CASSLSGYEQYF. Together with reference TRBV7-9 and TRBJ2-7, the CDR3 gives the full variable domain: DTGVSQNPRHKITKRGQNVTFRCDPISEHNRLYWYRQTLGQGPEFLTYFQNEAQLEKSRLLSDRFSAERPKGSFSTLEIQRTEQGDSAMYLCASSLSGYEQYFGPGTRLTVT.

This clone appeared once. The rearrangement links TRBV7-3 to TRBJ1-1; D remains unclear. Per germline, CDR1 SGHTA and CDR2 FQGTGA. The CDR3 is 13 residues long. The germline V and J ends were trimmed by 5 bases and 5 bases, with 12 bases remaining between them. The CDR3, as DNA: TGTGCCAGCAGCCTAGGTGTTGGGACTGAAGCTTTCTTT. It is translated as CASSLGVGTEAFF. Complete variable domain (other parts from reference TRBV7-3 and TRBJ1-1): GAGVSQTPSNKVTEKGKYVELRCDPISGHTALYWYRQSLGQGPEFLIYFQGTGAADDSGLPNDRFFAVRPEGSVSTLKIQRTERGDSAVYLCASSLGVGTEAFFGQGTRLTVV.

The V call is TRBV4-2, the J call TRBJ2-2; D uncertain. The germline V and J ends were trimmed by 3 bases and 7 bases, with 12 bases remaining between them. The CDR3 runs 14 residues. Per germline, CDR1 LGHNA and CDR2 YNFKEQ. The CDR3 protein is CASSHIVNGGELFF. CDR3 nucleotides: TGTGCCAGCAGCCATATAGTAAACGGCGGGGAGCTGTTTTTT.

This chain links TRBV6-6 with TRBJ1-1, with 7 bases matching TRBD1. The CDR3 contains 13 residues. The V segment lost 6 bases and the J segment 5 bases; nucleotides outside the gene matches: 6. CDR1 is MNHNY, CDR2 SVGAGI, per germline (reference sequence). The CDR3 nucleotides are TGTGCCAGCAGAGACCCGGGACAGACTGAAGCTTTCTTT. It is translated as CASRDPGQTEAFF.